This passage covers 8 T cell receptor beta chains from one sample sequenced in a study of cytomegalovirus exposure and HLA in healthy donors. The PCR made use of 60 Vbeta and 13 Jbeta primers. TCRdb's copy holds only in-frame clones and misses some; the assay was immunoSEQ multiplex PCR. The sample has some 120,000 clones, about 76% seen once. Input material: PBMCs. The receptors here all came from a man between 40 and 49 years old in good health and CMV-seropositive.

The chain has TRBV4-1 and TRBJ2-1; the D gene is possibly TRBD1 (6 bases). The CDR3 is made up of 13 amino acids. Trimming shortened V by 1 base and J by 9 bases, and 10 bases separated the two germline ends. The V gene's germline CDR1 is MGHRA and CDR2 YSYEKL. In DNA, the CDR3 is TGCGCCAGCAGCCAAGTGAGGGGGTTTGAGCAGTTCTTC. Its protein is CASSQVRGFEQFF.

The J gene is TRBJ2-7, the V gene TRBV5-1, with TRBD1 matching 7 bases. The CDR3 is 14 amino acids. V trimming: 4 bases; J trimming: 0 bases; junction bases outside the gene matches: 4. From germline, CDR1 is SGHRS and CDR2 YFSETQ. The CDR3 bases are TGCGCCAGCAGCCCGACAGGGCACTCCTACGAGCAGTACTTC. Amino acids: CASSPTGHSYEQYF.

This chain links TRBV12-5 with TRBJ1-1; D possibly corresponds to TRBD1 (5 bases). V lost 5 bases to trimming and J lost 4 bases, with 14 bases between them. Germline lookup yields CDR1 LGHNT and CDR2 FRNRAP. The CDR3 totals 14 residues. CDR3 DNA sequence: TGTGCTAGTGGTCCCCGATTGGGGGGCACTGAAGCTTTCTTT. It translates to CASGPRLGGTEAFF.

V gene TRBV9 combines with J gene TRBJ2-5, with TRBD2 matching 8 bases. The germline V gene has CDR1 SGDLS and CDR2 YYNGEE. The CDR3 sequence is 17 residues long. Unmatched junction bases numbered 12, after V lost 0 bases and J lost 5 bases. The CDR3 coding sequence is TGTGCCAGCAGCGTAGATAGCGGGATGAATTATTGGGAGACCCAGTACTTC. Protein sequence: CASSVDSGMNYWETQYF.

J is TRBJ2-3 and V is TRBV5-1, with TRBD2 matching 13 bases. The CDR3 extends over 16 amino acids. Germline V gene sequence: CDR1 SGHRS, CDR2 YFSETQ. The J segment lost 5 bases and the V segment lost 7 bases, leaving 10 bases of the junction unmatched. Here the CDR3 reads CASYPGLAGDIDTQYF. DNA of the CDR3: TGCGCCAGCTATCCCGGACTAGCGGGAGACATAGATACGCAGTATTTT.

The CDR3 loop is CASSFLGGEQYF. The CDR3 region has the DNA TGTGCCAGCAGCTTCTTAGGGGGCGAGCAGTACTTC. The chain is built from TRBV11-2 and TRBJ2-7; D may be TRBD1 (6 bases). Per germline, CDR1 SGHAT and CDR2 FQNNGV. Trimming removed 3 bases from V and 6 bases from J, with 9 bases in between. The CDR3 consists of 12 residues.

This clone appeared a few times. The V and J genes are TRBV9 and TRBJ2-2, with 8 nucleotides matching TRBD2. Trimming cost V 0 bases and J 1 base; bases outside gene matches: 5. There are 17 residues in the CDR3. Germline values: CDR1 SGDLS, CDR2 YYNGEE. The CDR3 here is CASSVGGTRLNTGELFF. The DNA of the CDR3 is TGTGCCAGCAGCGTAGGGGGGACTAGACTGAACACCGGGGAGCTGTTTTTT.

The rearrangement joins TRBV7-9 to TRBJ2-1; 9 nucleotides match TRBD2. V dropped 5 bases and J dropped 7; count of bases not matched to a gene: 12. The germline V gene encodes CDR1 SEHNR and CDR2 FQNEAQ (reference sequence). The CDR3 is 16 residues long. The CDR3 coding sequence is TGTGCCAGCAGCCCTAGAACTAGCGGGTATAGGAATGAGCAGTTCTTC. It is translated as CASSPRTSGYRNEQFF.